These 27 T cell receptor beta chains were sequenced from one sample in a study of T cell repertoires in aging, cancer and after chemotherapy. Peripheral blood genomic DNA, not sorted cells or RNA, was the template. A mixed TRB-A/B primer pool amplified rearranged TRB by multiplex touch-down PCR. MiXCR, applied by TCRdb to the multiplex PCR reads, yields one record per CDR3 protein. This table holds several thousand distinct CDR3 sequences, approximately 35% found once. The specimen sequenced was blood. The receptors originated from a human donor in good health. The donor label of this sample is uncertain.

The chain has TRBV7-9 and TRBJ2-2, with no clear D. V was pared by 0 bases and J by 3 bases, with 5 bases between. CDR1 SEHNR and CDR2 FQNEAQ come from the germline V gene (reference sequence). The CDR3 totals 14 residues. CDR3 sequence reads: CASSLADYTGELFF. CDR3 nucleotides: TGTGCCAGCAGCTTAGCCGACTACACCGGGGAGCTGTTTTTT.

The CDR3 DNA reads as TGTGCCACCAGCAGAACCAGACTCGACAACGAGCAGTACTTC. Amino acids: CATSRTRLDNEQYF. This rearrangement joins TRBV15 to TRBJ2-7, with D unresolved. This CDR3 is 14 amino acids long. Per germline, CDR1 LNHNV and CDR2 YYDKDF (reference sequence). The V and J ends lost 2 bases and 5 bases respectively, with 13 bases between them.

This clonotype was counted a few times. V gene TRBV6-1 combines with J gene TRBJ1-6; 8 nucleotides match TRBD1. The CDR3 has 13 residues. Germline CDR1 and CDR2: MNHNS and SASEGT. V shed 7 bases and J 8 bases; nucleotides not matched to a gene: 4. CDR3 nucleotides: TGTGCCAGCAACGTGGACAGGGATTCACCCCTCCACTTT. This translates into CASNVDRDSPLHF.

In its sample, this clonotype ranks as medium-sized. The rearrangement uses TRBV5-6 and TRBJ2-7; either TRBD1 or TRBD2 may fit D (5 bases each). Germline assignment: CDR1 SGHDT and CDR2 YYEEEE. Trimming stripped 0 bases from V and 5 bases from J, with 12 bases between. The CDR3 loop spans 14 amino acids. The chain's CDR3 is CASSLAGQGHEQYF. The CDR3, as DNA: TGTGCCAGCAGCTTGGCGGGGCAGGGACACGAGCAGTACTTC.

The rearrangement links TRBV6-2 or TRBV6-3 to TRBJ2-1, with D possibly TRBD2 on 6 matching bases. Trimming shortened V by 0 bases and J by 7 bases, and 10 bases separated the two germline ends. Germline V CDR1 and CDR2: MNHEY, SVGEGT. CDR3 size: 14 residues. CDR3 DNA: TGTGCCAGCAGTTACTCACTAGCTCTAAATGAGCAGTTCTTC. This gives the protein CASSYSLALNEQFF.

This clonotype was recorded a few times. The chain joins TRBV15 to TRBJ1-1; 10 bases match TRBD1. Germline values: CDR1 LNHNV, CDR2 YYDKDF (reference sequence). The CDR3 is made up of 14 amino acids. V lost 4 bases, J lost 5 bases, and 4 bases stayed unmatched. The CDR3 DNA sequence: TGTGCCACCAGCATAAGACAGGGGGCGACTGAAGCTTTCTTT. Translated: CATSIRQGATEAFF.

The CDR3, as DNA: TGTCAAGGGAGGTGGAATCAGCCCCAGCATTTT. Its translation: CQGRWNQPQHF. The chain couples TRBV11-2 to TRBJ1-5; D remains unclear. The length of the CDR3 is 11 residues. Per germline, CDR1 SGHAT and CDR2 FQNNGV.

Only a few counts were recorded for this clonotype. The CDR3: CASSLIQGAGNEQFF. CDR3 in DNA: TGTGCCAGCAGCTTGATACAGGGGGCAGGAAATGAGCAGTTCTTC. The rearrangement links TRBV5-4 to TRBJ2-1; 9 bases are a match to TRBD1. Germline loops: CDR1 SGHNT, CDR2 YYREEE (reference sequence). J was trimmed by 7 bases and V by 1 base; bases with no gene match: 6. The CDR3 has 15 residues. Together with reference TRBV5-4 and TRBJ2-1, the CDR3 gives the full variable domain: ETGVTQSPTHLIKTRGQQVTLRCSSQSGHNTVSWYQQALGQGPQFIFQYYREEENGRGNFPPRFSGLQFPNYSSELNVNALELDDSALYLCASSLIQGAGNEQFFGPGTRLTVL.

This clonotype is classed as medium-sized (0.01 to 0.1%). The chain carries TRBV19 and TRBJ2-6; possibly TRBD1 for D (5 bases). The CDR3 runs 19 residues. CDR1 and CDR2 (germline): LNHDA, SQIVND (reference sequence). Trimming shortened V by 1 base and J by 0 bases, and 16 bases separated the two germline ends. The CDR3 nucleotides read TGTGCCAGTAGTATAGCAGTCAGGGAAGCCAGCTCTGGGGCCAACGTCCTGACTTTC. Translated: CASSIAVREASSGANVLTF.

The chain couples TRBV12-3 or TRBV12-4 to TRBJ1-2, with a weak D call TRBD1 (5 bases). The CDR3 runs to 16 residues. Trimming removed 5 bases from V and 6 bases from J, with 22 bases in between. The CDR3 DNA reads TGTGCCAGCAGTGGGACGGACACCCGACCCTTGAATGGCTACACCTTC. It encodes CASSGTDTRPLNGYTF.

This clonotype appeared a few times. The chain uses TRBV5-6 and TRBJ2-3, with 9 bases aligning to TRBD1. V dropped 2 bases and J dropped 5; count of bases not matched to a gene: 9. The CDR3 loop spans 16 amino acids. Germline V gives CDR1 SGHDT, CDR2 YYEEEE. The CDR3 DNA sequence: TGTGCCAGCAGCTTAGACGAGGGGACAGGGATAGATACGCAGTATTTT. Protein sequence: CASSLDEGTGIDTQYF.

This clonotype has more than one count but fewer than ten. The chain recombines TRBV27 with TRBJ1-5, with D unclear. The germline V gene encodes CDR1 MNHEY and CDR2 SMNVEV (reference sequence). V was cut by 1 base and J by 2 bases, with 12 bases left in between. This CDR3 has 16 residues. CDR3 DNA sequence: TGTGCCAGCAGTTTATTCGGCGTCCTTGGCAATCAGCCCCAGCATTTT. Translating it yields CASSLFGVLGNQPQHF.

This clonotype is termed medium-sized (0.01 to 0.1%). The V and J genes are TRBV5-4 and TRBJ2-2; D tentatively fits TRBD1 or TRBD2 (6 bases each). V dropped 6 bases and J dropped 6 bases, with 15 bases sitting between them. Germline V gene lookup returns CDR1 SGHNT and CDR2 YYREEE (reference sequence). The CDR3 loop spans 14 amino acids. In DNA form, the CDR3 reads TGTGCCAGCATCTCAGGGGAGGCGCCCGGGGAGCTGTTTTTT. Amino acids: CASISGEAPGELFF.

With respect to this clonotype: Possible read error: a much larger clone is one base away. The V call is TRBV19, the J call TRBJ2-2, with TRBD1 matching 8 bases. Per the germline V gene, CDR1 is LNHDA and CDR2 is SQIVND (reference sequence). There are 17 residues in the CDR3. J was trimmed by 1 base and V by 4 bases; bases with no gene match: 8. CDR3 nucleotide sequence: TGTGCCAGTAGTAAGACCTCAGGGGGCATGAACACCGGGGAGCTGTTTTTT. It translates to CASSKTSGGMNTGELFF.

This chain uses TRBV15 with TRBJ2-3; D unclear. Looked up from germline, CDR1 is LNHNV and CDR2 is YYDKDF (reference sequence). The CDR3 extends over 13 amino acids. The V end lost 0 bases, the J end lost 6 bases, and 7 bases lay between the germline ends. The CDR3 region has the DNA TGTGCCACCAGCAGAGATCCCACGGATACGCAGTATTTT. Amino acid sequence: CATSRDPTDTQYF.

This clonotype is classed as medium-sized. The rearrangement uses TRBV6-5 and TRBJ2-2; the D call may be TRBD1 or TRBD2 (6 bases each). The CDR3 totals 16 residues. V was cut by 2 bases and J by 5 bases, with 15 bases left in between. Germline V gene lookup returns CDR1 MNHEY and CDR2 SVGAGI. CDR3 in amino acids: CASSYRPGGTTGELFF. CDR3 sequence (DNA): TGTGCCAGCAGTTACCGGCCAGGAGGGACAACCGGGGAGCTGTTTTTT.

The CDR3, as DNA: TGTGCCAGCAGTGAGGGGACAGGCACGGCGGGTTATGGCTACACCTTC. It codes for CASSEGTGTAGYGYTF. This rearrangement joins TRBV6-1 to TRBJ1-2, with 8 nucleotides matching TRBD1. Germline V CDR1 and CDR2: MNHNS, SASEGT. V was clipped by 3 bases and J by 5 bases; unmatched bases: 11. The CDR3 is 16 amino acids.

By sample fraction, this clonotype is medium-sized. The genes are TRBV19 and TRBJ1-1; the D gene is possibly TRBD1 (5 bases). V was shortened by 5 bases and J by 4 bases, with 14 bases between the two germline ends. Germline CDR1 reads LNHDA; CDR2 reads SQIVND (reference sequence). This CDR3 spans 14 amino acids. CDR3 amino acids: CASSRQGGGTEAFF. CDR3 nucleotide sequence: TGTGCCAGTAGTCGCCAGGGCGGTGGCACTGAAGCTTTCTTT.

This chain connects TRBV5-4 to TRBJ2-1, with D maybe TRBD1 (5 bases). V lost 0 bases, J lost 0 bases, and 10 bases lay in between. Germline-derived CDR1 and CDR2 are SGHNT and YYREEE (reference sequence). This CDR3 spans 16 amino acids. The CDR3 region is CASSLDNRRSYNEQFF. The CDR3 region has the DNA TGTGCCAGCAGCTTGGATAACAGGCGCTCCTACAATGAGCAGTTCTTC.

The chain carries TRBV24-1 and TRBJ1-5; D gene uncertain. V lost 2 bases, J lost 3 bases, and 7 bases lay in between. CDR3 size: 14 residues. CDR1 is KGHDR and CDR2 is SFDVKD in the germline V gene. The CDR3 DNA reads TGTGCCACCAGTGATTCGGGGAACAATCAGCCCCAGCATTTT. Translation gives CATSDSGNNQPQHF.

The rearrangement joins TRBV10-1 to TRBJ2-5; the D gene is possibly TRBD1 (7 bases). Germline V gives CDR1 WNHNN, CDR2 SYGVQD (reference sequence). This CDR3 has 14 residues. V lost 6 bases and J lost 2, with 13 bases in between. The CDR3 sequence is CASSGRGEQETQYF. CDR3 bases: TGCGCCAGCAGCGGCAGGGGGGAACAAGAGACCCAGTACTTC.

The table lists this clonotype with a few counts. The genes are TRBV4-2 and TRBJ2-2; the D is unclear. CDR3 size: 17 residues. Germline CDR1 and CDR2: LGHNA and YNFKEQ. With 0 bases removed from V and 4 bases from J, the gap between germline ends came to 15 bases. The CDR3 loop reads CASSQDRLTVSTGELFF. CDR3 coding DNA: TGTGCCAGCAGCCAAGATAGACTTACGGTGTCCACCGGGGAGCTGTTTTTT.

The chain couples TRBV12-3 or TRBV12-4 to TRBJ1-5; no reliable D call. Trimming took 6 bases from V and 0 from J, leaving 9 bases between them. The CDR3 has 14 residues. As DNA, the CDR3 is TGTGCCAGCAGCCCGAGGGATAGCAATCAGCCCCAGCATTTT. Amino acids: CASSPRDSNQPQHF.

This clonotype has more than one count but fewer than ten. The chain links TRBV6-5 to TRBJ1-6, with 9 positions matching TRBD1. Germline V gene data show CDR1 as MNHEY and CDR2 as SVGAGI. The CDR3 spans 14 residues. V dropped 6 bases and J dropped 10; count of bases not matched to a gene: 7. CDR3 sequence reads: CASSRTGVQSPLHF. In DNA, the CDR3 is TGTGCCAGCAGCCGGACAGGGGTTCAATCACCCCTCCACTTT.

This chain links TRBV5-6 with TRBJ2-7, with no clear D. The CDR3 covers 13 residues. V was clipped by 0 bases and J by 3 bases, with 7 bases between them. The V gene's germline CDR1 is SGHDT and CDR2 YYEEEE. CDR3 amino acids: CASSLGTGYEQYF. In DNA form, the CDR3 reads TGTGCCAGCAGCTTGGGGACGGGCTACGAGCAGTACTTC.

The V gene is TRBV5-5, the J gene TRBJ1-2; D might be TRBD1 (5 bases). Per germline, CDR1 SGHKS and CDR2 YYEKEE (reference sequence). V lost 4 bases and J lost 2, with 12 bases in between. The length of the CDR3 is 14 residues. This CDR3 is CASSPWTSNYGYTF. In nucleotides, the CDR3 is TGTGCCAGCAGCCCCTGGACATCGAACTATGGCTACACCTTC. The full variable domain, with the rest looked up from reference TRBV5-5 and TRBJ1-2, is DAGVTQSPTHLIKTRGQQVTLRCSPISGHKSVSWYQQVLGQGPQFIFQYYEKEERGRGNFPDRFSARQFPNYSSELNVNALLLGDSALYLCASSPWTSNYGYTFGSGTRLTVV.

V usage is TRBV28 and J usage is TRBJ2-1; the D is unclear. CDR1 and CDR2 from the germline V gene are MDHEN and SYDVKM. V gave up 5 bases and J gave up 0 bases, with 8 bases separating them. The CDR3 is 14 residues long. The CDR3 sequence is CASSRAVSYNEQFF. The CDR3 DNA is TGTGCCAGCAGTCGGGCGGTCTCCTACAATGAGCAGTTCTTC.